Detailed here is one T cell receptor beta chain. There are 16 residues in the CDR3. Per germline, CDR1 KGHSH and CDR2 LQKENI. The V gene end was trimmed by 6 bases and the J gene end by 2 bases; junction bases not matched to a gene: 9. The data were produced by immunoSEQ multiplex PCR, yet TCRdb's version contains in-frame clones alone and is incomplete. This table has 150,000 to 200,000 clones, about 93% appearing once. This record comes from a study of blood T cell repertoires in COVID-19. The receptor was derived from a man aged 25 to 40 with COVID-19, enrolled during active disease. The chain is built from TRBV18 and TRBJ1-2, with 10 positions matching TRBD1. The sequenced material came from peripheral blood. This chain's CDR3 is CASSLIGQGENYGYTF. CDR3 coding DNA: TGTGCCAGCTCCCTCATTGGACAGGGGGAAAACTATGGCTACACCTTC.